Listed below are T cell receptor beta chains from one sample, sequenced in a study of shared clonotypes between healthy human individuals. Profiled with immunoSEQ multiplex PCR; TCRdb holds only in-frame clones, not every one. The table lists 1,500,000 or so clones, roughly 98.5% of them singletons. The sample was naive CD4+ T cells sorted from blood. These receptors all come from a young man in good health. Both conserved end residues are part of each CDR3. A D gene is named only where the DNA matches it firmly. Clone size is stated in some rows and not others, as once, few, many or a class when expanded.

>-|-|TRBJ2-1|TRBV13
TGTGCCAGCAATCCTTCTTCGATTCTCTACAATGAGCAGTTCTTC
CASNPSSILYNEQFF
>-|TRBD2|TRBJ2-3|TRBV2
TGTGCCAGCAGTGAAAGACTAGCGGGACGTCGTACGCAGTATTTT
CASSERLAGRRTQYF
>-|TRBD2|TRBJ2-1|TRBV6-1
TGTGCCAGCAGTGCTCTGGCGGGAGGTCTTCTGGAAAATGAGCAGTTCTTC
CASSALAGGLLENEQFF
>-|-|TRBJ2-2|TRBV5-1
TGCGCCAGCAGCCTAGGAACAGCCGCTTGGTCCGGGGAGCTGTTTTTT
CASSLGTAAWSGELFF
>-|TRBD1|TRBJ1-4|TRBV30
TGTGCCTGGAGTACCGGGACAGGAGAAAAACTGTTTTTT
CAWSTGTGEKLFF
>-|TRBD1|TRBJ2-7|TRBV5-4
TGTGCCAGCAGATCTGGGACAGGGGAGAATTTACGCGAGCAGTACTTC
CASRSGTGENLREQYF
>-|-|TRBJ2-7|TRBV7-2
TGTGCCAGCAGCTTAGGGGGCGGACCAGTCTACGAGCAGTACTTC
CASSLGGGPVYEQYF
>-|-|TRBJ2-5|TRBV5-1
TGCGCCAGCAGCTTGACCGGACTTATCGAAGAGACCCAGTACTTC
CASSLTGLIEETQYF
>-|TRBD2|TRBJ2-7|TRBV5-5
TGTGCCAGCAGCTTGGGGACTAGCTCCTACGAGCAGTACTTC
CASSLGTSSYEQYF
>-|-|TRBJ2-7|TRBV11-3
TGTGCCAGCAGCTTAGGGCAGGGATACTCCTACGAGCAGTACTTC
CASSLGQGYSYEQYF
>-|-|TRBJ1-1|TRBV5-1
TGCGCCAGCAGCTCCCGGTCTGGTCCAGAAGCTTTCTTT
CASSSRSGPEAFF
>-|-|TRBJ2-3|TRBV19
TGTGCCAGTAGTATACGGACAGCGCGCGTAGATACGCAGTATTTT
CASSIRTARVDTQYF
>-|-|TRBJ2-1|TRBV5-8
TGTGCCAGCAGCTCCGGCCCGCTGTTGACAAACAATGAGCAGTTCTTC
CASSSGPLLTNNEQFF
>-|-|TRBJ2-7|TRBV11-2
TGTGCCAGCAGCTTAGACAGGGGGGGTTACGAGCAGTACTTC
CASSLDRGGYEQYF
>-|-|TRBJ1-3|TRBV6-6
TGTGCCAGCAGTTTACAGGGCGTGCTCTCTGGAAACACCATATATTTT
CASSLQGVLSGNTIYF
>few|-|TRBJ2-7|TRBV5-5
TGTGCCAGCAGCTTCTCCTACGAGCAGTACTTC
CASSFSYEQYF
>-|TRBD2|TRBJ2-1|TRBV11-3
TGTGCCAGCAGCACTCGGGCGGGAGGGCCGGGTGAGCAGTTCTTC
CASSTRAGGPGEQFF
>-|TRBD2|TRBJ2-1|TRBV7-3
TGTGCCAGCAGCTCTTTCGGGACTAGCGGGAGAAACAATGAGCAGTTCTTC
CASSSFGTSGRNNEQFF
>-|TRBD1|TRBJ2-5|TRBV9
TGTGCCAGCAGCGTCACTGGGACAGGGGCCGGAGAGACCCAGTACTTC
CASSVTGTGAGETQYF
>once|TRBD1|TRBJ1-3|TRBV6-1
TGTGCCAGCAGTGAAGACAGGGGGATTTTAAACACCATATATTTT
CASSEDRGILNTIYF
>-|-|TRBJ2-2|TRBV7-2
TGTGCCAGCAGCTTAGTCGGCCGCACGAACACCGGGGAGCTGTTTTTT
CASSLVGRTNTGELFF
>-|-|TRBJ1-3|TRBV9
TGTGCCAGCAGCGTAGGAGGGCAGGTCTCTGGAAACACCATATATTTT
CASSVGGQVSGNTIYF
>once|TRBD2|TRBJ2-7|TRBV19
TGTGCCAGTAGTATAGATCGAACTAGCGGATCCTACGAGCAGTACTTC
CASSIDRTSGSYEQYF
>-|TRBD2|TRBJ2-1|TRBV27
TGTGCCAGCAGTTTATGGGGTAGCGGGAGCGGGTTGAATGAGCAGTTCTTC
CASSLWGSGSGLNEQFF
>-|-|TRBJ2-7|TRBV19
TGTGCCAGTAGTTCAATAAGGGACCTCGGCTACGAGCAGTACTTC
CASSSIRDLGYEQYF
>-|TRBD2|TRBJ2-1|TRBV6-1
TGTGCCAGCATCGCTAGCGGGGGGTACAATGAGCAGTTCTTC
CASIASGGYNEQFF
>-|-|TRBJ2-2|TRBV10-1
TGCGCCAGCAGTGAGTCCCCTCCCGGGGAGCTGTTTTTT
CASSESPPGELFF
>-|-|TRBJ2-7|TRBV2
TGTGCCAGCACTCTTCCTGCAGGAGTCTACGAGCAGTACTTC
CASTLPAGVYEQYF